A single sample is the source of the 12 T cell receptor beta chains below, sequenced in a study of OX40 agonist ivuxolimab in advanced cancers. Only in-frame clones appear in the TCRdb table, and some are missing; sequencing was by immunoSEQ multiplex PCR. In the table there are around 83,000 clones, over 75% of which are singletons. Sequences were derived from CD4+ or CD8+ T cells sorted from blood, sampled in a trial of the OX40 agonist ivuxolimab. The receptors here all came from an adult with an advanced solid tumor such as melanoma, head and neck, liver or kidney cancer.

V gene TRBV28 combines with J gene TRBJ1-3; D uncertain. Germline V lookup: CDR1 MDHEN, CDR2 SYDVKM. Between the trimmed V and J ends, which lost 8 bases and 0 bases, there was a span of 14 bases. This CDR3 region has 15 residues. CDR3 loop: CASLEGGPSGNTIYF. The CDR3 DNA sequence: TGTGCCAGCTTGGAGGGCGGACCCTCTGGAAACACCATATATTTT.

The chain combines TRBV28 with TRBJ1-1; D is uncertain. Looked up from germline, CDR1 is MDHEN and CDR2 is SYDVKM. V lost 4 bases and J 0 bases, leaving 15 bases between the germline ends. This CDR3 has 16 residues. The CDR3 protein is CASSWLRANMNTEAFF. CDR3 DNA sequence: TGTGCCAGCAGTTGGTTGAGGGCAAACATGAACACTGAAGCTTTCTTT.

CDR3 sequence (DNA): TGTGCCAGCAGCCCCCGGGGACAGGCCTCTGGGGCCAACGTCCTGACTTTC. The encoded protein is CASSPRGQASGANVLTF. J is TRBJ2-6 and V is TRBV11-2, with 8 bases matching TRBD1. The CDR3 contains 17 residues. Trimming removed 5 bases from V and 0 bases from J; junction bases left unmatched: 6. The germline V gene encodes CDR1 SGHAT and CDR2 FQNNGV.

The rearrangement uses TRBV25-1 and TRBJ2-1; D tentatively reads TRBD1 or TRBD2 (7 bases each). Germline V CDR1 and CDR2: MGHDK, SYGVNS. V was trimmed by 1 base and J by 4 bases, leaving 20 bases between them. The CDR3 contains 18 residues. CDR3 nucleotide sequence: TGTGCCAGCAGTGAATCCCCAGGGGGGGGAGGGCGGTACAATGAGCAGTTCTTC. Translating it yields CASSESPGGGGRYNEQFF.

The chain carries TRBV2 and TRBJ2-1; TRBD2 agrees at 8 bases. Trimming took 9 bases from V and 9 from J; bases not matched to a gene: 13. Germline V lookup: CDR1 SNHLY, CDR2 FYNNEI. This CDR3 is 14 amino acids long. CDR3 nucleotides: TGTGCCAGTAGTCAAGCGGGAGCTAGGACTGAGCAGTTCTTC. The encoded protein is CASSQAGARTEQFF.

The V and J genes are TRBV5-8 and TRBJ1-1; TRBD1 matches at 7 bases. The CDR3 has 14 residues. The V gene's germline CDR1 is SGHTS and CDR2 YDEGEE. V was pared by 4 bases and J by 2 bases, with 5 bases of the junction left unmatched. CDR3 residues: CASSPDRINTEAFF. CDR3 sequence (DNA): TGTGCCAGCAGCCCGGACAGGATAAACACTGAAGCTTTCTTT.

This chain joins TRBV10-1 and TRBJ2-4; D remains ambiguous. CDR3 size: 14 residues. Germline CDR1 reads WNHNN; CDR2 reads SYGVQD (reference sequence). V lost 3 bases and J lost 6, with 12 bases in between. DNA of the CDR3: TGCGCCAGCAGTGAAGGTAGTGCCGGAAACATTCAGTACTTC. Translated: CASSEGSAGNIQYF.

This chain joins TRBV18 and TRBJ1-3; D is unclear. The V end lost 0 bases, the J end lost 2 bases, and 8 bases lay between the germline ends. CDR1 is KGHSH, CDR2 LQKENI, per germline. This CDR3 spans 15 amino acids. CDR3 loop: CASSPPATAGNTIYF. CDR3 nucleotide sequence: TGTGCCAGCTCACCACCGGCGACGGCTGGAAACACCATATATTTT.

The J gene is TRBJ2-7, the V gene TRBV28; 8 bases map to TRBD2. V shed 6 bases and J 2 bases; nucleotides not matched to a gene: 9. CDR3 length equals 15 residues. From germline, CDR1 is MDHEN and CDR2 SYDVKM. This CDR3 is CASRIGTSAAYEQYF. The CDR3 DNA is TGTGCCAGCAGGATAGGGACTAGTGCTGCCTACGAGCAGTACTTC.

CDR3 residues: CAWSPGTLTTYGYTF. The CDR3 nucleotides read TGTGCCTGGAGTCCAGGGACTCTTACAACTTATGGCTACACCTTC. The chain carries TRBV30 and TRBJ1-2; tentatively, D is TRBD1 (5 bases). This CDR3 has 15 amino acids. Germline lookup yields CDR1 GTSNPN and CDR2 SVGIG (reference sequence). V dropped 2 bases and J dropped 5 bases, with 18 bases sitting between them.

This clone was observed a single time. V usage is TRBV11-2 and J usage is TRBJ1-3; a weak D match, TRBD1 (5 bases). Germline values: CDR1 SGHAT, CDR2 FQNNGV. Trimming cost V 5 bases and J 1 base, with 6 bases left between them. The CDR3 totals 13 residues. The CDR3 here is CASSPGSGNTIYF. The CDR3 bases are TGTGCCAGCAGCCCAGGGTCTGGAAACACCATATATTTT.

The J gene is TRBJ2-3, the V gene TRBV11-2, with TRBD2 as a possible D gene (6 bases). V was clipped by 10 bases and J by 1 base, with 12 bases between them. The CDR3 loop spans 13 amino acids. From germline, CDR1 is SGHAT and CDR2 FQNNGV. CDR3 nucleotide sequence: TGTGCCACCGGGACTTACCGCACAGATACGCAGTATTTT. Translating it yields CATGTYRTDTQYF.